The entry that follows covers one T cell receptor beta chain sequence. The data belong to a study of PD-L1 blockade in urothelial cancer. The V segment lost 2 bases and the J segment 7 bases; nucleotides outside the gene matches: 12. The germline V gene encodes CDR1 SGHTA and CDR2 FQGNSA. The CDR3 spans 17 residues. The time point here: peripheral blood 6 weeks after treatment start. Disease in patients was locally advanced or metastatic urothelial carcinoma. All patients handed over anywhere from 1 to 8 samples, pretreatment and on-treatment. Using immunoSEQ multiplex PCR, the repertoire was profiled, and TCRdb retains in-frame clones only, with some absent. Of under 25,000 clones in the sample, more than 75% were seen once.

This TCR came from a woman in her fifties or sixties with urothelial cancer. The sequences come from PBMCs, collected around atezolizumab (anti-PD-L1) treatment. V and J are TRBV7-2 and TRBJ1-5; 9 nucleotides line up with TRBD1. DNA for the CDR3: TGTGCCAGCAGCTTAAAATGGATGGACAGGGGAGGCCAGCCCCAGCATTTT. Translating it yields CASSLKWMDRGGQPQHF.